This T cell receptor (beta chain) was recovered during a study of OX40 agonist ivuxolimab in advanced cancers. The data were produced by immunoSEQ multiplex PCR, yet TCRdb's version contains in-frame clones alone and is incomplete. The sample shows 60,000 to 100,000 clones, about nine tenths of them seen only once. There are 15 residues in the CDR3. The germline V and J ends were trimmed by 4 bases and 2 bases, with 13 bases remaining between them. CDR1 is SGHRS and CDR2 is YFSETQ in the germline V gene. The TCR sequence derives from an adult with an advanced solid tumor such as melanoma, head and neck, liver or kidney cancer. The chain links TRBV5-1 to TRBJ2-1, with D unclear. The sample in question was CD4+ or CD8+ T cells sorted from blood, obtained in a trial of the OX40 agonist ivuxolimab. The CDR3 DNA sequence: TGCGCCAGCAGCACCTCTAGTAGGGCCTACAATGAGCAGTTCTTC. Translation: CASSTSSRAYNEQFF.